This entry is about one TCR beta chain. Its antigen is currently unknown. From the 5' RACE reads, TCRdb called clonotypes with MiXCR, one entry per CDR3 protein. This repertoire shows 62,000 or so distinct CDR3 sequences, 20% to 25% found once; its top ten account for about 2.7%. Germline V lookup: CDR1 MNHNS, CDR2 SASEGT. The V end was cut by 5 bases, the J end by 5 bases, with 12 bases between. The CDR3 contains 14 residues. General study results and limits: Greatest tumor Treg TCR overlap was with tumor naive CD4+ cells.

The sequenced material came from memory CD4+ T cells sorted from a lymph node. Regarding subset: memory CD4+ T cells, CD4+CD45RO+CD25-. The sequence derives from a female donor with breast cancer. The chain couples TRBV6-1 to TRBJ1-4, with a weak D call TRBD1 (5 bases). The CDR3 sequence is CASSSGTENEKLFF. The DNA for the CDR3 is TGTGCCAGCAGTTCCGGGACGGAGAATGAAAAACTGTTTTTT.